The rows below give T cell receptor beta chains drawn from one sample of a study of OX40 agonist ivuxolimab in advanced cancers. Using immunoSEQ multiplex PCR, the repertoire was profiled, and TCRdb retains in-frame clones only, with some absent. This sample has 83,000 or so clones, with 90% found just once. The sample consisted of CD4+ or CD8+ T cells sorted from blood, taken in a trial of the OX40 agonist ivuxolimab. These receptors were taken from an adult with an advanced solid tumor such as melanoma, head and neck, liver or kidney cancer. CDR3s include the opening cysteine and the closing phenylalanine or tryptophan. Each record gives: V gene, J gene, CDR3 protein.

TRBV30	TRBJ1-1	CAWSATGTGATEAFF
TRBV11-1	TRBJ2-7	CASSLGGNSYEQYF
TRBV5-4	TRBJ2-3	CASSAAVAGGADTQYF
TRBV11-2	TRBJ2-5	CASSFPISGSGETQYF
TRBV6-1	TRBJ2-4	CASSELWGAKNIQYF
TRBV5-1	TRBJ2-1	CASSLRRSSYNEQFF
TRBV20-1	TRBJ2-5	CSAQIMETQYF
TRBV28	TRBJ2-7	CASSPTAYEQYF
TRBV5-1	TRBJ1-3	CASRGGPGGPGNTIYF
TRBV18	TRBJ2-7	CASSPGTHAQVTWHF
TRBV11-3	TRBJ2-5	CASSLHRGQETQYF
TRBV6-5	TRBJ2-5	CASRKTGRVETQYF
TRBV6-5	TRBJ2-1	CASNPGRGLNEQFF
TRBV5-6	TRBJ2-5	CASSSGLAGAGRQETQYF
TRBV9	TRBJ2-1	CASSVATSNEQFF
TRBV4-3	TRBJ2-3	CASSQDFTDTQYF
TRBV18	TRBJ1-2	CASSRDRVLSGYTF
TRBV27	TRBJ1-5	CASSETGTGPQSQHF
TRBV5-4	TRBJ1-2	CASSLQDDYGYTF
TRBV7-2	TRBJ2-7	CASSSVGQGSYEQYF
TRBV19	TRBJ2-1	CASSPGDSREQFF
TRBV6-5	TRBJ1-2	CASRTTGYGYTF
TRBV5-1	TRBJ2-1	CASRTAYNEQFF
TRBV7-9	TRBJ2-5	CASSLHQETQYF
TRBV6-1	TRBJ2-6	CASSEGGSGANVLTF
TRBV14	TRBJ1-1	CASSPNGFEAFF
TRBV6-6	TRBJ2-7	CASISSGSYEQYF
TRBV28	TRBJ2-7	CASSQVGGRTWEQYF
TRBV11-3	TRBJ2-3	CASSEGGTDTQYF
TRBV5-1	TRBJ2-1	CASSMLGFEQFF
TRBV4-2	TRBJ2-6	CASSQVDRGGGANVLTF
TRBV4-2	TRBJ2-7	CASSQDTLLSGISYEQYF
TRBV2	TRBJ2-7	CASSELTSGDEQYF